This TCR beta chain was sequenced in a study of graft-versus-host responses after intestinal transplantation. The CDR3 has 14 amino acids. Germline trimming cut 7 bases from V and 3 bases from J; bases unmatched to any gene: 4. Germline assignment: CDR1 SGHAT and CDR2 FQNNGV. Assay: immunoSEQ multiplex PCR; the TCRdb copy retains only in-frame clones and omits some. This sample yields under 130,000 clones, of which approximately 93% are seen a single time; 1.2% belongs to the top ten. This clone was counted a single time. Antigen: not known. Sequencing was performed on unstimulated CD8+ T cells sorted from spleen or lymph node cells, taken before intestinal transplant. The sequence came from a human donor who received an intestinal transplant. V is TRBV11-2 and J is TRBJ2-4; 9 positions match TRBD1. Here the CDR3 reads CASNDRGGKNIQYF. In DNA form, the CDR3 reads TGTGCCAGCAACGACAGGGGGGGCAAAAACATTCAGTACTTC.